This T cell receptor beta chain was captured by sequencing in a study of low-dose radiotherapy and immunotherapy resistance in tumors. Study-level background: Every two weeks patients got nivolumab 240 mg flat dose, plus ipilimumab 1 mg/kg every six weeks, intravenously. Each two-week cycle included intravenous cyclophosphamide 200 mg/m2, given one day before radiation and immunotherapy.

This clonotype showed up many times. Alpha- and beta-chain coverage of first-strand cDNA came from TRAV- and TRBV-specific primers. Amplification of TCRs used a constant-region primer and V-primer adapter for roughly 20 PCR cycles. Isolated mRNA underwent amplification via in vitro transcription. TCRdb re-derived calls from the reads in MiXCR, one entry per CDR3 protein. The data show around 83,000 distinct CDR3 sequences, over 15% seen once. Sample time point: before trial treatment. The CDR3 covers 19 residues. The germline gives CDR1 SGHRS, CDR2 YFSETQ. Unmatched junction bases numbered 15, after V lost 7 bases and J lost 3 bases.

The rearrangement joins TRBV5-1 to TRBJ2-1, with 14 bases that match TRBD2. The sample was PBMCs, taken before treatment. This TCR was sampled from a male donor with prostate cancer. This CDR3 reads CASSGVGTSGGQVYNEQFF. For the CDR3, the DNA is TGCGCCAGCTCGGGAGTTGGGACTAGCGGGGGTCAGGTCTACAATGAGCAGTTCTTC.